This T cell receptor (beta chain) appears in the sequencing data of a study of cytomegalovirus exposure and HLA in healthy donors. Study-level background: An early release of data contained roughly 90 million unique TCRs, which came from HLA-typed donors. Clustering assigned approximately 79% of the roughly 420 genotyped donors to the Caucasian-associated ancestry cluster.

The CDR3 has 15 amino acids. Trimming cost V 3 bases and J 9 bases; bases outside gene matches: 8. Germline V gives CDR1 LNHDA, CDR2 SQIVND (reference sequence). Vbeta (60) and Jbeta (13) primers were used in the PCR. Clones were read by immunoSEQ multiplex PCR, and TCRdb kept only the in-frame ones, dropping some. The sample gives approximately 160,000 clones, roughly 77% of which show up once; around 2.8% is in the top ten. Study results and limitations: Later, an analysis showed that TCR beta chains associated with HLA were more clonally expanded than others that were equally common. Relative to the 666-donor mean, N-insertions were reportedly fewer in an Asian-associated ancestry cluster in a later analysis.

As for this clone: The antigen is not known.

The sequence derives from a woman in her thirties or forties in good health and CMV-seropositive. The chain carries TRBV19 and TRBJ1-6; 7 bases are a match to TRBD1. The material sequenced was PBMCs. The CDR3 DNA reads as TGTGCCAGTAGTATCGTCGGGACAGAGGGTTCACCCCTCCACTTT. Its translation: CASSIVGTEGSPLHF.